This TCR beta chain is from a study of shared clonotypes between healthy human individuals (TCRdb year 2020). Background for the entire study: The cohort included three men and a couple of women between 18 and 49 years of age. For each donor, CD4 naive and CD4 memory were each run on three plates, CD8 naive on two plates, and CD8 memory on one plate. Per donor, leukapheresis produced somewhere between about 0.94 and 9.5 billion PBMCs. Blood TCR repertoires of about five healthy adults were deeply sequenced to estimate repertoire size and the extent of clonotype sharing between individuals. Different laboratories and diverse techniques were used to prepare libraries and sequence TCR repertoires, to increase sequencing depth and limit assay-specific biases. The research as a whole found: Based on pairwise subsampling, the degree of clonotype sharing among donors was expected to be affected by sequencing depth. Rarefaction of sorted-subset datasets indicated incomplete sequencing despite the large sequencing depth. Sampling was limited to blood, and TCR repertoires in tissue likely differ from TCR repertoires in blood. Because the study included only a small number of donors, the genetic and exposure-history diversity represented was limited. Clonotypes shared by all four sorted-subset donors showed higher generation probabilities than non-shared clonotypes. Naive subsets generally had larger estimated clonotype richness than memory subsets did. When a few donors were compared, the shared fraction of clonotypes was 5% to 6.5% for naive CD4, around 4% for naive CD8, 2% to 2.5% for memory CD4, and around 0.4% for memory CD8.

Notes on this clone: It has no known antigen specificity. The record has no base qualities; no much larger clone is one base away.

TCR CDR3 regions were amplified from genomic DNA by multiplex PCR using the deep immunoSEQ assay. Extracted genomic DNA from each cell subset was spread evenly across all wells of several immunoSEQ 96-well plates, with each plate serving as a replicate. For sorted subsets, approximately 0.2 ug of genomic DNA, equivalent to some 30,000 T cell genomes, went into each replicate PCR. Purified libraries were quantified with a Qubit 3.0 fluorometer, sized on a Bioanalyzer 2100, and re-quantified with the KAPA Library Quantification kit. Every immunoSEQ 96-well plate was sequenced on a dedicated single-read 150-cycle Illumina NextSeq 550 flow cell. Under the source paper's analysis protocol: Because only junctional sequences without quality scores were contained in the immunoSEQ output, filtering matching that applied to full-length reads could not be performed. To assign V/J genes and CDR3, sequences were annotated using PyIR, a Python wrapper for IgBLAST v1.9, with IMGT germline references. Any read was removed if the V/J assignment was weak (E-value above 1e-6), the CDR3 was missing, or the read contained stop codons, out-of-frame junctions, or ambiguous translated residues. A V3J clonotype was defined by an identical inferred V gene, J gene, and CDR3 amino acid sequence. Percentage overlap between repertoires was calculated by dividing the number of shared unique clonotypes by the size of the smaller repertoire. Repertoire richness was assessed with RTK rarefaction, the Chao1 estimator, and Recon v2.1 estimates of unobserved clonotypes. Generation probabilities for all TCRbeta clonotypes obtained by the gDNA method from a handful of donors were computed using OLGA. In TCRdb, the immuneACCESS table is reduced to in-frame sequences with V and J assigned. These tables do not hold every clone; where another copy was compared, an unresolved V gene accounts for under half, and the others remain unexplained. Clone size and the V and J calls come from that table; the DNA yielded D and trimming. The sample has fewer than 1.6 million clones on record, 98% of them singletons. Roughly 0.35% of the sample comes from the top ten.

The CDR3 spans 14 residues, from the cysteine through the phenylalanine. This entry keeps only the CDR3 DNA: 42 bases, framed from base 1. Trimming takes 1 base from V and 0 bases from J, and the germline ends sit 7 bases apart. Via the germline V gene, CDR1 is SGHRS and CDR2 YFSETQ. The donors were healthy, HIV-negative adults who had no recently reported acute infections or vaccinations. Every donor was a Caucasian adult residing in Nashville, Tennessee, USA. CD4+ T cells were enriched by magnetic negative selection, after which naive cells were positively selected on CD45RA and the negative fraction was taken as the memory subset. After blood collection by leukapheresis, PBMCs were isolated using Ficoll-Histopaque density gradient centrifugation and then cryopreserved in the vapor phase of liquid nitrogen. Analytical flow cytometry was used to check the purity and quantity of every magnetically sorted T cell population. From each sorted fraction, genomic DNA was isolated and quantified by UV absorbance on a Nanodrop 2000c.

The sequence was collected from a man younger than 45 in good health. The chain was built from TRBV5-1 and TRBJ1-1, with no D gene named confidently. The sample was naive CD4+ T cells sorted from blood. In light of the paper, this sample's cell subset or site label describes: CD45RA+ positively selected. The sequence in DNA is TGCGCCAGCAGCTTGTGGGGATTGAACACTGAAGCTTTCTTT. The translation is CASSLWGLNTEAFF. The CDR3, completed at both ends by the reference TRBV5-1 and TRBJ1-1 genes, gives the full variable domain KAGVTQTPRYLIKTRGQQVTLSCSPISGHRSVSWYQQTPGQGLQFLFEYFSETQRNKGNFPGRFSGRQFSNSRSEMNVSTLELGDSALYLCASSLWGLNTEAFFGQGTRLTVV.